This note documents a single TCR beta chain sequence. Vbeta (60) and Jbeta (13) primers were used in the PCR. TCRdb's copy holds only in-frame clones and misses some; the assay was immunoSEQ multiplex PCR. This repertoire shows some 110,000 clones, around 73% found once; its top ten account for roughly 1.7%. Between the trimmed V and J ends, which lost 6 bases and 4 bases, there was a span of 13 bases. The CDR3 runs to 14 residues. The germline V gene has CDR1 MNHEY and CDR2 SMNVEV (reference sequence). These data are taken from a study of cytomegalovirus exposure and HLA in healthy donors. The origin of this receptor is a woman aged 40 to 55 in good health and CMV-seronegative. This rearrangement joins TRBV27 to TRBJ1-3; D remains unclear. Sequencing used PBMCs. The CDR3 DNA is TGTGCCAGCAGGTCCACTGGGGAGGGAAACACCATATATTTT. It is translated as CASRSTGEGNTIYF.